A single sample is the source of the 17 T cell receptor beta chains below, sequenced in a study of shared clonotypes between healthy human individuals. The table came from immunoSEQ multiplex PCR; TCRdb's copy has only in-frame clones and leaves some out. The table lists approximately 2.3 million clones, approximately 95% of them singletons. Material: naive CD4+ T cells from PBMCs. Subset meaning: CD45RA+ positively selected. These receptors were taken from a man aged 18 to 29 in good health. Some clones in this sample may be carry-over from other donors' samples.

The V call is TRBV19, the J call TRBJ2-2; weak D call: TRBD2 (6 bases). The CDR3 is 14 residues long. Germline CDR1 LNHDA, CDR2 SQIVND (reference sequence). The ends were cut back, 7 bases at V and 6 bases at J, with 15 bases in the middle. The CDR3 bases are TGTGCCAGTACCCTACGACTAGGTGCCGGGGAGCTGTTTTTT. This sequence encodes CASTLRLGAGELFF.

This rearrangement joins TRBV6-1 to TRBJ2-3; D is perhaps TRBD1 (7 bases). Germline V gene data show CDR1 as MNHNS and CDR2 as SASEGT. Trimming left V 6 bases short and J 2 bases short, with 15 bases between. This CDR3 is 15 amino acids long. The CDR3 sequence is CASSRGTVNTDTQYF. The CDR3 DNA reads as TGTGCCAGCAGCCGCGGGACAGTTAACACAGATACGCAGTATTTT.

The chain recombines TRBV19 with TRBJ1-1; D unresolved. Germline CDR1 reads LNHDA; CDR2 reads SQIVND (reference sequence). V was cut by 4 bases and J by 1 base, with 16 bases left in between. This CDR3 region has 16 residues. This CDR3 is CASSTPRTGRNTEAFF. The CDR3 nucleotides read TGTGCCAGTAGTACTCCGAGGACCGGGAGGAACACTGAAGCTTTCTTT.

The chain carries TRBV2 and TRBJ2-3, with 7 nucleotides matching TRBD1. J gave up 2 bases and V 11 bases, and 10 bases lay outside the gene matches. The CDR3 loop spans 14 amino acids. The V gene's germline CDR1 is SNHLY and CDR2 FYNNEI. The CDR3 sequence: CASHRDRATDTQYF. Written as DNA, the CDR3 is TGTGCCTCCCACCGGGACAGAGCCACAGATACGCAGTATTTT.

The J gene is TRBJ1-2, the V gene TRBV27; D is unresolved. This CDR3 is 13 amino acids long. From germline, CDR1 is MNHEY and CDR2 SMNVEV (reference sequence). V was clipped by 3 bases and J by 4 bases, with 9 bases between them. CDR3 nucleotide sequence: TGTGCCAGCAGTTTCAGAGGGCCCTATGGCTACACCTTC. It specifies CASSFRGPYGYTF.

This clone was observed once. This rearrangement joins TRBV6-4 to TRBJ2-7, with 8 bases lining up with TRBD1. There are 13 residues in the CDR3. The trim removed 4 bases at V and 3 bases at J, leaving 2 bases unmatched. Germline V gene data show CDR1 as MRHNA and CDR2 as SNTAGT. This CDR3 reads CASSVDRGYEQYF. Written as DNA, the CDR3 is TGTGCCAGCAGTGTTGACAGGGGCTACGAGCAGTACTTC.

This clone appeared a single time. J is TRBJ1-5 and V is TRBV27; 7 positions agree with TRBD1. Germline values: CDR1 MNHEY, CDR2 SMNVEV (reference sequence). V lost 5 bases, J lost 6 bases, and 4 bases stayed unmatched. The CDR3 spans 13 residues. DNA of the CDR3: TGTGCCAGCAGTCCCAGGACAGGTCAGCCCCAGCATTTT. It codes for CASSPRTGQPQHF.

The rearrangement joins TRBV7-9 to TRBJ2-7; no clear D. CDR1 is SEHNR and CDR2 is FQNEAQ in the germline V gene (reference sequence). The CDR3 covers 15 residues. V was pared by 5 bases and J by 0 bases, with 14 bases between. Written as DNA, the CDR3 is TGTGCCAGCAGCCCGTACAGTGGGATCTCCTACGAGCAGTACTTC. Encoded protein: CASSPYSGISYEQYF.

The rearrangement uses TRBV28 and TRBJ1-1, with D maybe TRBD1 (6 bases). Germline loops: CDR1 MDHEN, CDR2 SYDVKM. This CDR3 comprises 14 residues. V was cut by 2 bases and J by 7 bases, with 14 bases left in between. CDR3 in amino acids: CASSLGGQGSEAFF. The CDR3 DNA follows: TGTGCCAGCAGTTTAGGGGGCCAGGGTAGTGAAGCTTTCTTT.

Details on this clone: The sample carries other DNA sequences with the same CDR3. The CDR3 spells CASSYSGGVYGYTF. CDR3 bases: TGTGCCAGCAGTTACTCGGGGGGGGTTTATGGCTACACCTTC. The chain links TRBV6-5 to TRBJ1-2, with a tentative D call TRBD1 (5 bases). From germline, CDR1 is MNHEY and CDR2 SVGAGI. With 0 bases removed from V and 5 bases from J, the gap between germline ends came to 10 bases. The CDR3 consists of 14 residues.

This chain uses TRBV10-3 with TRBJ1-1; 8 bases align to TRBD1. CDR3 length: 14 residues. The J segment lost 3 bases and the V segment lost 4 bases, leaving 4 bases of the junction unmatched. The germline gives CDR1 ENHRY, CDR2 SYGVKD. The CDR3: CAISGTGRDTEAFF. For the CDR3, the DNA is TGTGCCATCAGTGGGACAGGGAGGGACACTGAAGCTTTCTTT.

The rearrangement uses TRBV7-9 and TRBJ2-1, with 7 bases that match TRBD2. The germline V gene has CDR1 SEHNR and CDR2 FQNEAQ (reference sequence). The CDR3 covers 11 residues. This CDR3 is CAGGAYNEQFF. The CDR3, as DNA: TGTGCGGGGGGGGCCTACAATGAGCAGTTCTTC.

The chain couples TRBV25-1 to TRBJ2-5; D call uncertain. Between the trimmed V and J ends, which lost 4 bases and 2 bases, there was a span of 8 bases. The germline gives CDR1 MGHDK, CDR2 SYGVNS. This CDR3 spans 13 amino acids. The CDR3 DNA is TGTGCCAGCAGTGGGACGGAACAAGAGACCCAGTACTTC. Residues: CASSGTEQETQYF.

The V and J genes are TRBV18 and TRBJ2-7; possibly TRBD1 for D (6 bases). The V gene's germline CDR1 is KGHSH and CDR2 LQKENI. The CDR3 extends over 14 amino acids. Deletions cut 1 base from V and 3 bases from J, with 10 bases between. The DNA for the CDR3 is TGTGCCAGCTCACCACGGGGGCGATACTACGAGCAGTACTTC. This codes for CASSPRGRYYEQYF.

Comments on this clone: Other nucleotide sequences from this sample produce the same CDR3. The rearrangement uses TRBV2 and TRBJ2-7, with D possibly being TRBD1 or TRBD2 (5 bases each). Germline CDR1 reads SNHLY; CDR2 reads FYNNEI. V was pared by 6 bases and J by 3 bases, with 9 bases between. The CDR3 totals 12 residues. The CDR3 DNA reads TGTGCCAGCAGGGGGGACCGCTACGAGCAGTACTTC. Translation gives CASRGDRYEQYF.

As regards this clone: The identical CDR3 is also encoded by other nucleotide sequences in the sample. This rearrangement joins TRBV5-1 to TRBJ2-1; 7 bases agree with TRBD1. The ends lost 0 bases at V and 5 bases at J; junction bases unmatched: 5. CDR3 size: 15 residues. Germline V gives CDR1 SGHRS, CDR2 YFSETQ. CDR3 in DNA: TGCGCCAGCAGCTTGGTAGCAGGGGGAGACAATGAGCAGTTCTTC. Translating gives CASSLVAGGDNEQFF.

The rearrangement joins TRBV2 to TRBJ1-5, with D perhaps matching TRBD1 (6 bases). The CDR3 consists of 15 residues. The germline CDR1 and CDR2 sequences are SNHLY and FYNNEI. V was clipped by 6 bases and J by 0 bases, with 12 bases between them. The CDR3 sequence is CASSEQGHSNQPQHF. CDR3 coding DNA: TGTGCCAGCAGCGAACAGGGCCATAGCAATCAGCCCCAGCATTTT.